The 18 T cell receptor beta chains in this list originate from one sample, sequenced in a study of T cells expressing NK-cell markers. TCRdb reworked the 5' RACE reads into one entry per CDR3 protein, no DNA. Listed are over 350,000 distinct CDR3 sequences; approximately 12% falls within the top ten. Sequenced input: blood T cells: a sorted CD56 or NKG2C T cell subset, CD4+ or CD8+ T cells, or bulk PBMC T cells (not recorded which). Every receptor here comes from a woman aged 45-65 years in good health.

CDR3 sequence: CASSPGQGFWNTEAFF. The V gene is TRBV5-1, the J gene TRBJ1-1; the D call from TCRdb, TRBD1, cannot be confirmed without DNA. The CDR3 loop spans 16 amino acids. Germline V gives CDR1 SGHRS, CDR2 YFSETQ.

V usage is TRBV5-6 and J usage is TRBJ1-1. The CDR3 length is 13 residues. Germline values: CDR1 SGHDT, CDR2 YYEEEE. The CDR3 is CASSYLSGTEAFF. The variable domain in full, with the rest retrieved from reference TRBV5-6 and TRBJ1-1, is DAGVTQSPTHLIKTRGQQVTLRCSPKSGHDTVSWYQQALGQGPQFIFQYYEEEERQRGNFPDRFSGHQFPNYSSELNVNALLLGDSALYLCASSYLSGTEAFFGQGTRLTVV.

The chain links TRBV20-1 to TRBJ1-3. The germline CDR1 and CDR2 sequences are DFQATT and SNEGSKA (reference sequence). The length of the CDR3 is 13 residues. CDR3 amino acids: CSAQKETGNTIYF.

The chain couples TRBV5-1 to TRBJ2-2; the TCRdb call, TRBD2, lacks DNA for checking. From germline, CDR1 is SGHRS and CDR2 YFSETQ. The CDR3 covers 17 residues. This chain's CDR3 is CASSPRWLAVSTGELFF.

The CDR3: CASTLGDTQYF. V gene TRBV16 combines with J gene TRBJ2-3. This CDR3 comprises 11 residues. The germline V gene encodes CDR1 KGHSY and CDR2 FQNENV.

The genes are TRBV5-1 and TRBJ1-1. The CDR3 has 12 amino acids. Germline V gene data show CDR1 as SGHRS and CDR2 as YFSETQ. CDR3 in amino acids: CASRGAGTEAFF.

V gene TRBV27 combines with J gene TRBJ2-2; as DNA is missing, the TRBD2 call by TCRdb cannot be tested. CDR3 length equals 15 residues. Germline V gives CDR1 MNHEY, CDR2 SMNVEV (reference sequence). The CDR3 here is CASIEGGKAGGELFF.

CDR3 region: CSVRRPPGDRPYEQYF. This sequence joins TRBV29-1 and TRBJ2-7; with no DNA, the TCRdb D assignment of TRBD1 cannot be verified. There are 16 residues in the CDR3. Per the germline V gene, CDR1 is SQVTM and CDR2 is ANQGSEA.

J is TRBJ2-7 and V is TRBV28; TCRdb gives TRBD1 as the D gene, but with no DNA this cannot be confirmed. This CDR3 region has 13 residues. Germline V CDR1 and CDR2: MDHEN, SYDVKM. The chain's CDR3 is CASTPGQASRIYF.

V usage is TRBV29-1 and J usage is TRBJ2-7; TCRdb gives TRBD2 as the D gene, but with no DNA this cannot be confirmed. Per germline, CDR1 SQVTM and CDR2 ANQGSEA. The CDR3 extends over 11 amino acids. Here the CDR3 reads CSARTSGEQYF.

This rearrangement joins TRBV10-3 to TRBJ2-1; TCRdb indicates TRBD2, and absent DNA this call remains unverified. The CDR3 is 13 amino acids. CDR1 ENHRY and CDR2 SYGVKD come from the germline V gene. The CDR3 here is CAIRGSGNYEQFF.

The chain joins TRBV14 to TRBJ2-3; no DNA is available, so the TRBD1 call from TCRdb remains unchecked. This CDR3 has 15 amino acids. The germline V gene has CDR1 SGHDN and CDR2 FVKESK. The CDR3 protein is CASSPLQGFTDTQYF.

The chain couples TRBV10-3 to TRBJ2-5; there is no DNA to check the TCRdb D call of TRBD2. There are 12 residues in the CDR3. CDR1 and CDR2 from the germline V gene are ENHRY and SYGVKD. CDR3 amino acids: CAISEEGETQYF.

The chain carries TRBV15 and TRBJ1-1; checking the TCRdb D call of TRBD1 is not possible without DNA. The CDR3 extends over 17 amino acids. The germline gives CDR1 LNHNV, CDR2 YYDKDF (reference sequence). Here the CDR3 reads CATSPHPEGAGKPEAFF.

CDR3 in amino acids: CASSSDSSYNEQFF. The chain employs TRBV11-2 and TRBJ2-1; the D call of TRBD2 rests on TCRdb alone, since no DNA is present to check it. The CDR3 extends over 14 amino acids. Germline-derived CDR1 and CDR2 are SGHAT and FQNNGV.

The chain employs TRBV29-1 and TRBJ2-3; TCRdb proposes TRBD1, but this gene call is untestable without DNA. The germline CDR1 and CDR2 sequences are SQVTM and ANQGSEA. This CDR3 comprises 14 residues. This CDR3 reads CSVLRTGVADTQYF.

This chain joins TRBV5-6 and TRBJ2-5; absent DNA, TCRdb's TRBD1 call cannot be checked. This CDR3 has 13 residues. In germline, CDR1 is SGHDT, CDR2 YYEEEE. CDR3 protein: CASSPTGWETQYF.

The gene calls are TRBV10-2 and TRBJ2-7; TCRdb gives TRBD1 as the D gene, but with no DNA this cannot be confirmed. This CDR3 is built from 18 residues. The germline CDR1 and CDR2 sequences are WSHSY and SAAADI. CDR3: CASRIAGQRRAGVGGQYF.